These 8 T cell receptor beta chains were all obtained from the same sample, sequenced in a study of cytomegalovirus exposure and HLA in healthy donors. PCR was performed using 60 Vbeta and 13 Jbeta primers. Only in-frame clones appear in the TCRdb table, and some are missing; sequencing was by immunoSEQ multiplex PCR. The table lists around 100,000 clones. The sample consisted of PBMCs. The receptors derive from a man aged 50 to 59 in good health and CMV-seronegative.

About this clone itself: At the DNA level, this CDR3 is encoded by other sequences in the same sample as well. CDR3 region: CSARRGNTEAFF. The CDR3 region has the DNA TGCAGCGCGCGGAGAGGGAACACTGAAGCTTTCTTT. The rearrangement uses TRBV29-1 and TRBJ1-1; D is ambiguous. Germline V lookup: CDR1 SQVTM, CDR2 ANQGSEA. Trimming removed 7 bases at V and 1 base at J, with 10 bases between. This CDR3 region has 12 residues.

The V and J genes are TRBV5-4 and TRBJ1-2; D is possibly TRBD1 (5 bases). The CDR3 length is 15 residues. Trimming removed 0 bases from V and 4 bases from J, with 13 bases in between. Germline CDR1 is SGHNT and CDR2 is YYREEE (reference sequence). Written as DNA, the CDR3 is TGTGCCAGCAGCTTGGATTTAGGGGCCAGCTATGGCTACACCTTC. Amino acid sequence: CASSLDLGASYGYTF.

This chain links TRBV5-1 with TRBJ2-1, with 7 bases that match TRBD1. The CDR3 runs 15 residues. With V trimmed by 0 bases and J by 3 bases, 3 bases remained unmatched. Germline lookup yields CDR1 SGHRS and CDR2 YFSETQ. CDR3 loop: CASSLVGTDYNEQFF. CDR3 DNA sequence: TGCGCCAGCAGCTTGGTCGGGACAGACTACAATGAGCAGTTCTTC.

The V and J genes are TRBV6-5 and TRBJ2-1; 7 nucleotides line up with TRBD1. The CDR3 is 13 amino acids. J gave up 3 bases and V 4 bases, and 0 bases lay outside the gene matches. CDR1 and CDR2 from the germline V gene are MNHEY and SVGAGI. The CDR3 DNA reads TGTGCCAGCAGTTGGGACAGCTACAATGAGCAGTTCTTC. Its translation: CASSWDSYNEQFF.

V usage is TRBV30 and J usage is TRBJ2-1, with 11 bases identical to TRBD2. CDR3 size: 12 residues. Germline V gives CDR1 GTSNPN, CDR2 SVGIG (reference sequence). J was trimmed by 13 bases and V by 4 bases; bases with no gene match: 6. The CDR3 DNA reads TGTGCCTGGACCCCACTAGCGGGAGTTCAGTTCTTC. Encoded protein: CAWTPLAGVQFF.

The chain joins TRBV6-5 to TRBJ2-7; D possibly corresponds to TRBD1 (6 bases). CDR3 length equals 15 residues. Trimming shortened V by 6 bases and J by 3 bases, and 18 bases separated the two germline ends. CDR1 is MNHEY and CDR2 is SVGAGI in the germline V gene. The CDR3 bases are TGTGCCAGCAGCAACACAGGGATCGGCGGCTACGAGCAGTACTTC. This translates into CASSNTGIGGYEQYF.

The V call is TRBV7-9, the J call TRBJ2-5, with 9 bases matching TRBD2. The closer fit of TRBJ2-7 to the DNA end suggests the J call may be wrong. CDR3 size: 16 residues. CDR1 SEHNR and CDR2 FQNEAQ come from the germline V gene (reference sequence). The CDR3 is CASSPPRVAGVYEQYF. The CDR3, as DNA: TGTGCCAGCAGCCCTCCAAGGGTAGCGGGAGTCTACGAGCAGTACTTC.

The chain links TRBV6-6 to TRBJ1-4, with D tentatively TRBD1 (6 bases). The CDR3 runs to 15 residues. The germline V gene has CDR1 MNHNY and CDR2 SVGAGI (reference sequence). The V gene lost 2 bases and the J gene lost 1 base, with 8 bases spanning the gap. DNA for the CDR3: TGTGCCAGCAGTTACACCAGGGGAACTAATGAAAAACTGTTTTTT. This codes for CASSYTRGTNEKLFF.